This is a list of T cell receptor beta chains from one sample in a study of shared clonotypes between healthy human individuals. Sequencing used immunoSEQ multiplex PCR; TCRdb keeps in-frame clones, though not all of them. The sample gives just over 2,000,000 clones, roughly 94% of which show up once; 0.1% to 0.15% is in the top ten. Sequenced material: naive CD4+ T cells sorted from blood. Receptor source: a man between 18 and 35 years old in good health. CDR3s include the opening cysteine and the closing phenylalanine or tryptophan. D genes are given only for firm matches. For some rows the clone size is stated as once, few or many, or as a class when expanded; others skip it.

v_call	d_call	clone_size	j_call	cdr3_aa	cdr3_nt
TRBV25-1	.	.	TRBJ2-4	CASSEGRKGIQYF	TGTGCCAGCAGTGAAGGCCGAAAGGGCATTCAGTACTTC
TRBV6-6	.	.	TRBJ1-2	CASSYEGGNYGYTF	TGTGCCAGCAGTTACGAGGGGGGTAACTATGGCTACACCTTC
TRBV5-4	TRBD1	.	TRBJ2-2	CASSSTGGASGELFF	TGTGCCAGCAGCTCGACAGGGGGCGCGTCCGGGGAGCTGTTTTTT
TRBV20-1	.	.	TRBJ1-1	CLPGGGTEAFF	TGTCTTCCGGGGGGTGGCACTGAAGCTTTCTTT
TRBV13	.	.	TRBJ2-7	CASSFRRTLPYEQYF	TGTGCCAGCAGCTTTAGGAGGACTTTGCCCTACGAGCAGTACTTC
TRBV2	.	.	TRBJ1-2	CASSEISGYTF	TGTGCCAGCAGTGAGATAAGTGGCTACACCTTC
TRBV30	.	.	TRBJ2-2	CAWNLQINTGELFF	TGTGCCTGGAACCTGCAGATTAACACCGGGGAGCTGTTTTTT
TRBV4-1	TRBD2	.	TRBJ2-7	CASSRLGLAGAYEQYF	TGCGCCAGCAGCCGACTCGGACTAGCGGGAGCCTACGAGCAGTACTTC
TRBV6-6	TRBD2	.	TRBJ2-7	CASSLTSGSYEQYF	TGTGCCAGCAGTTTGACTAGCGGGTCCTACGAGCAGTACTTC
TRBV27	.	once	TRBJ1-1	CASSFRRLGENTEAFF	TGTGCCAGCAGTTTCCGCCGCTTAGGGGAGAACACTGAAGCTTTCTTT
TRBV5-1	TRBD2	.	TRBJ2-1	CASSFAGTSGSNEQFF	TGCGCCAGCAGTTTTGCCGGGACTAGCGGGAGCAATGAGCAGTTCTTC
TRBV27	.	once	TRBJ1-1	CASSFSRGSTMNTEAFF	TGTGCCAGCAGTTTTTCGAGGGGGTCCACGATGAACACTGAAGCTTTCTTT
TRBV30	.	.	TRBJ2-3	CAWSPVDVQTQYF	TGTGCCTGGAGTCCCGTAGACGTCCAAACGCAGTATTTT
TRBV15	TRBD1	.	TRBJ1-4	CATNAGGKMEKLFF	TGTGCCACAAACGCAGGGGGTAAAATGGAAAAACTGTTTTTT
TRBV5-1	.	.	TRBJ2-1	CASRPTLSSYNEQFF	TGCGCCAGCAGACCGACCCTGAGCTCCTACAATGAGCAGTTCTTC
TRBV4-3	.	.	TRBJ2-7	CASSQDPEPRVNEQYF	TGCGCCAGCAGCCAAGATCCTGAGCCCCGAGTGAACGAGCAGTACTTC
TRBV27	.	.	TRBJ1-2	CASSREGKYGYTF	TGTGCCAGCAGTAGGGAGGGGAAGTATGGCTACACCTTC
TRBV2	TRBD2	.	TRBJ2-1	CASSVSWSSGDEQFF	TGTGCCAGCAGTGTTTCCTGGTCTAGCGGCGATGAGCAGTTCTTC
TRBV6-5	TRBD1	once	TRBJ2-1	CAGRTGREQFF	TGTGCCGGGAGGACAGGGCGAGAGCAGTTCTTC
TRBV11-2	.	.	TRBJ1-2	CASSLEGGSNYGYTF	TGTGCCAGCAGCTTAGAGGGCGGCAGTAACTATGGCTACACCTTC
TRBV10-3	TRBD1	.	TRBJ1-1	CAADRGPGTEAFF	TGTGCCGCGGACAGGGGGCCGGGAACTGAAGCTTTCTTT
TRBV7-2	TRBD1	.	TRBJ1-2	CASSLGQGSYGYTF	TGTGCCAGCAGCTTAGGACAGGGAAGCTATGGCTACACCTTC
TRBV25-1	TRBD1	once	TRBJ2-7	CASSETGTVGYEQYF	TGTGCCAGCAGTGAAACGGGGACAGTGGGCTACGAGCAGTACTTC
TRBV28	TRBD1	.	TRBJ1-2	CASSLSTGSGLGYGYTF	TGTGCCAGCAGTTTATCGACAGGGTCGGGTTTGGGCTATGGCTACACCTTC
TRBV7-2	TRBD1	once	TRBJ1-2	CASSLRRGQDGYTF	TGTGCCAGCAGCTTACGGAGGGGGCAAGATGGCTACACCTTC
TRBV5-1	TRBD1	.	TRBJ2-7	CASSLPGGQGYEQYF	TGCGCCAGCAGCTTGCCGGGGGGACAGGGCTACGAGCAGTACTTC
TRBV18	.	.	TRBJ2-3	CASSPKGDTQYF	TGTGCCAGCTCACCAAAGGGAGATACGCAGTATTTT
TRBV19	.	.	TRBJ1-4	CASSMQGPGQKLFF	TGTGCCAGTAGTATGCAGGGCCCGGGCCAAAAACTGTTTTTT
TRBV5-1	TRBD2	.	TRBJ2-3	CASRLGLAEGTDTQYF	TGCGCCAGCAGGTTGGGGCTAGCGGAGGGGACAGATACGCAGTATTTT
TRBV11-2	TRBD2	.	TRBJ2-1	CASSRLAGPYNEQFF	TGTGCCAGCAGCCGCCTAGCGGGGCCTTACAATGAGCAGTTCTTC
TRBV20-1	.	.	TRBJ2-1	CSAVDYNEQFF	TGCAGTGCTGTCGACTACAATGAGCAGTTCTTC
TRBV7-2	.	.	TRBJ1-1	CASSLIGEGTEAFF	TGTGCCAGCAGCTTAATAGGGGAGGGGACTGAAGCTTTCTTT
TRBV2	TRBD2	once	TRBJ2-3	CASKAGPDTQYF	TGTGCCAGCAAAGCGGGACCAGATACGCAGTATTTT
TRBV5-1	TRBD1	once	TRBJ2-2	CASDRTGANTGELFF	TGCGCCAGCGACCGGACAGGGGCGAACACCGGGGAGCTGTTTTTT
TRBV7-2	.	.	TRBJ2-2	CASSLMARANTGELFF	TGTGCCAGCAGCTTAATGGCTCGGGCCAACACCGGGGAGCTGTTTTTT
TRBV11-2	.	.	TRBJ2-2	CASSYVTGRFGELFF	TGTGCCAGCAGCTATGTTACCGGGAGATTCGGGGAGCTGTTTTTT
TRBV7-9	.	.	TRBJ1-4	CASSLLGALNEKLFF	TGTGCCAGCAGCTTGTTAGGCGCCCTGAATGAAAAACTGTTTTTT
TRBV7-2	.	.	TRBJ2-5	CASSFQTTPGETQYF	TGTGCCAGCAGCTTTCAGACGACCCCGGGGGAGACCCAGTACTTC
TRBV5-1	.	.	TRBJ2-1	CASSLAGNNEQFF	TGCGCCAGCAGCTTGGCTGGAAACAATGAGCAGTTCTTC
TRBV5-1	.	.	TRBJ1-1	CASSLERGRTEAFF	TGCGCCAGCAGCTTGGAACGGGGTCGGACTGAAGCTTTCTTT
TRBV29-1	.	.	TRBJ2-5	CSVIEGTETQYF	TGCAGCGTGATAGAGGGGACAGAGACCCAGTACTTC
TRBV6-5	.	.	TRBJ1-3	CASRPPGDGNTIYF	TGTGCCAGCAGACCCCCAGGGGATGGAAACACCATATATTTT
TRBV9	.	.	TRBJ2-5	CASSVEPGGGQETQYF	TGTGCCAGCAGCGTCGAGCCTGGAGGGGGCCAAGAGACCCAGTACTTC
TRBV5-6	TRBD1	.	TRBJ2-7	CASSQGTGGRYHEQYF	TGTGCCAGCAGCCAAGGGACAGGCGGTCGCTATCACGAGCAGTACTTC
TRBV29-1	.	.	TRBJ2-1	CSVDDRGIEQFF	TGCAGCGTGGATGACCGGGGGATCGAGCAGTTCTTC
TRBV6-5	TRBD2	.	TRBJ2-7	CASSRLAGGGEQYF	TGTGCCAGCAGCCGCCTAGCGGGAGGCGGAGAGCAGTACTTC
TRBV19	.	.	TRBJ2-3	CASKGEMAGDTDTQYF	TGTGCCAGTAAGGGGGAAATGGCGGGAGACACAGATACGCAGTATTTT
TRBV19	.	once	TRBJ1-2	CASSIAGRGLGYTF	TGTGCCAGTAGTATCGCGGGCAGGGGTCTTGGCTACACCTTC
TRBV5-7	TRBD2	.	TRBJ2-3	CASTSPKSRAGEQYF	TGTGCCAGCACCTCACCAAAAAGCAGGGCGGGGGAGCAGTATTTT
TRBV4-1	.	.	TRBJ2-1	CASSQDSWAGMSYNEQFF	TGCGCCAGCAGCCAAGATTCATGGGCAGGGATGTCCTACAATGAGCAGTTCTTC
TRBV2	TRBD1	.	TRBJ2-7	CASSLGGTGPSYEQYF	TGTGCCAGCAGTCTTGGGGGGACAGGCCCCTCCTACGAGCAGTACTTC
TRBV28	.	.	TRBJ1-4	CASSFPRYTGEKLFF	TGTGCCAGCAGTTTCCCCCGGTACACGGGAGAAAAACTGTTTTTT
TRBV6-1	.	.	TRBJ2-5	CASRDPSETQYF	TGTGCCAGTCGGGACCCCTCCGAGACCCAGTACTTC
TRBV19	.	.	TRBJ2-3	CASSRVTGASTDTQYF	TGTGCCAGTAGCCGGGTGACAGGAGCTAGCACAGATACGCAGTATTTT
TRBV15	.	.	TRBJ1-1	CATSRDGRRDTEAFF	TGTGCCACCAGCAGAGACGGACGGAGGGACACTGAAGCTTTCTTT